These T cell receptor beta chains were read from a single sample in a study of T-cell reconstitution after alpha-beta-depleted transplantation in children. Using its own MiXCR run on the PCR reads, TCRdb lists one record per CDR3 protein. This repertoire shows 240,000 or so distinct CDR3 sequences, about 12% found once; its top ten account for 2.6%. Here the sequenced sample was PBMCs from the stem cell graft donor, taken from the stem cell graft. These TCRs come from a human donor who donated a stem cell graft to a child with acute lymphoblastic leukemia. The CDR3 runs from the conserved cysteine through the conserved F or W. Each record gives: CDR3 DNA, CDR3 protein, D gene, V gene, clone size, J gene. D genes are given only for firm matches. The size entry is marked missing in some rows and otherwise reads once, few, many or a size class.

cdr3_nt: TGCGCCAGCAGCTCCAAGCCGGGCAGTGAAGCTTTCTTT
cdr3_aa: CASSSKPGSEAFF
d_call: .
v_call: TRBV5-1
clone_size: many
j_call: TRBJ1-1

cdr3_nt: TGTGCCAGCAGTTTAGGCGGATCTAACTATGGCTACACCTTC
cdr3_aa: CASSLGGSNYGYTF
d_call: .
v_call: TRBV12-3/TRBV12-4
clone_size: many
j_call: TRBJ1-2

cdr3_nt: TGTGCCAGCAGTTTCATCCTAGCGGGAGGGTCGGATACGCAGTATTTT
cdr3_aa: CASSFILAGGSDTQYF
d_call: TRBD2
v_call: TRBV27
clone_size: many
j_call: TRBJ2-3

cdr3_nt: TGCAGTGCTAGTCCCGGGACAGGGTACGGGGAGCTGTTTTTT
cdr3_aa: CSASPGTGYGELFF
d_call: TRBD1
v_call: TRBV20-1
clone_size: many
j_call: TRBJ2-2

cdr3_nt: TGTGCCAGCAGAGAGATGGGACAGGGTTTTGGCGGGGAGCTGTTTTTT
cdr3_aa: CASREMGQGFGGELFF
d_call: TRBD1
v_call: TRBV5-5
clone_size: many
j_call: TRBJ2-2

cdr3_nt: TGTGCCAGCAGTCCCGGACAGGGAGCTTTCTTT
cdr3_aa: CASSPGQGAFF
d_call: TRBD1
v_call: TRBV12-3/TRBV12-4
clone_size: many
j_call: TRBJ1-1

cdr3_nt: TGTGCCAGCAGCTCCCCGGGGAACTCCTACGAGCAGTACTTC
cdr3_aa: CASSSPGNSYEQYF
d_call: .
v_call: TRBV28
clone_size: many
j_call: TRBJ2-7

cdr3_nt: TGTGCCAGCAGCCCAACCCATTCGGTTACGAGAAACACCATATATTTT
cdr3_aa: CASSPTHSVTRNTIYF
d_call: .
v_call: TRBV7-6
clone_size: many
j_call: TRBJ1-3

cdr3_nt: TGTGCCAGCAGCAGAGACAGGGGGGCAGAGACCCAGTACTTC
cdr3_aa: CASSRDRGAETQYF
d_call: .
v_call: TRBV21-1
clone_size: many
j_call: TRBJ2-5

cdr3_nt: TGTGCCAGCACCCACACAGTGAACACTGAAGCTTTCTTT
cdr3_aa: CASTHTVNTEAFF
d_call: .
v_call: TRBV6-1
clone_size: .
j_call: TRBJ1-1

cdr3_nt: TGCAGTGCTAGAGCTCGCGGGGCCTATGGCGACACCTTC
cdr3_aa: CSARARGAYGDTF
d_call: .
v_call: TRBV20-1
clone_size: .
j_call: TRBJ1-2

cdr3_nt: TGTGCCAGCAGTTACTCGAACCTTGTACCCGGGGAGCTGTTTTTT
cdr3_aa: CASSYSNLVPGELFF
d_call: .
v_call: TRBV6-5
clone_size: .
j_call: TRBJ2-2

cdr3_nt: TGTGCCTGCACCCAAGGCGTAACACCCGATGAAACAGGGTTTGGCTACACCTTC
cdr3_aa: CACTQGVTPDETGFGYTF
d_call: .
v_call: TRBV3-1
clone_size: .
j_call: TRBJ1-2

cdr3_nt: TGTGCCAGCAGCTTAGGATACGGGCTAGGCGAGCAGTACTTC
cdr3_aa: CASSLGYGLGEQYF
d_call: .
v_call: TRBV7-9
clone_size: many
j_call: TRBJ2-7

cdr3_nt: TGTGCCAGCAGTTTATCCTCGGGACAGCTAGTAAATGAGCAGTTCTTC
cdr3_aa: CASSLSSGQLVNEQFF
d_call: TRBD1
v_call: TRBV28
clone_size: many
j_call: TRBJ2-1

cdr3_nt: TGTGCCAGCAGCTTAGGCAGGGGGCGGTTAAACGAGCAGTACTTC
cdr3_aa: CASSLGRGRLNEQYF
d_call: TRBD1
v_call: TRBV7-2
clone_size: many
j_call: TRBJ2-7

cdr3_nt: TGTGCCAGCACCACCCCCCTACCAGGGGACATGAACACTGAAGCTTTCTTT
cdr3_aa: CASTTPLPGDMNTEAFF
d_call: .
v_call: TRBV7-9
clone_size: many
j_call: TRBJ1-1

cdr3_nt: TGTGCCAGCAGCTTAAGGGCGGGGAGCGGGGCGAACACCGGGGAGCTGTTTTTT
cdr3_aa: CASSLRAGSGANTGELFF
d_call: TRBD2
v_call: TRBV7-6
clone_size: many
j_call: TRBJ2-2

cdr3_nt: TGCAGTGCTAGACAGTCGTTGAACACTGAAGCTTTCTTT
cdr3_aa: CSARQSLNTEAFF
d_call: .
v_call: TRBV20-1
clone_size: .
j_call: TRBJ1-1

cdr3_nt: TGTGCCAGCAGCTTGTTGACAAAAGGCTCCTACGAGCAGTACTTC
cdr3_aa: CASSLLTKGSYEQYF
d_call: .
v_call: TRBV5-6
clone_size: .
j_call: TRBJ2-7

cdr3_nt: TGTGCCAGCAGCCCCCCGGAGGGGGCGCGGAGTAGTCGGGAGACCCAGTACTTC
cdr3_aa: CASSPPEGARSSRETQYF
d_call: .
v_call: TRBV11-1
clone_size: few
j_call: TRBJ2-5

cdr3_nt: TGCAGTGCTAGCACGCGGGGAAGCTCTGGGGCCAACGTCCTGACTTTC
cdr3_aa: CSASTRGSSGANVLTF
d_call: .
v_call: TRBV20-1
clone_size: .
j_call: TRBJ2-6

cdr3_nt: TGTGCCAGCACCACGGGCGGGCAAAGCTACACCTTC
cdr3_aa: CASTTGGQSYTF
d_call: .
v_call: TRBV6-2/TRBV6-3
clone_size: many
j_call: TRBJ1-2

cdr3_nt: TGTGCCAGCAGCCGCTCCGGGACAGAGCACTATGGCTACACCTTC
cdr3_aa: CASSRSGTEHYGYTF
d_call: TRBD1
v_call: TRBV5-4
clone_size: .
j_call: TRBJ1-2

cdr3_nt: TGTGCCAGCAGTAGGGGGGCTAGCGGGACCCCCGGAGCCTACGAGCAGTACTTC
cdr3_aa: CASSRGASGTPGAYEQYF
d_call: TRBD2
v_call: TRBV6-1
clone_size: many
j_call: TRBJ2-7

cdr3_nt: TGCAGTGCTAGAGGGTCGGGACACCCCTACGAGCAGTACTTC
cdr3_aa: CSARGSGHPYEQYF
d_call: .
v_call: TRBV20-1
clone_size: .
j_call: TRBJ2-7

cdr3_nt: TGTGCCAGCCTCGAGAGGGGTGGCACCGGGGAGCTGTTTTTT
cdr3_aa: CASLERGGTGELFF
d_call: .
v_call: TRBV28
clone_size: .
j_call: TRBJ2-2

cdr3_nt: TGTGCCAGCAGCCTAGGACGGGACACCATATATTTT
cdr3_aa: CASSLGRDTIYF
d_call: .
v_call: TRBV7-6
clone_size: many
j_call: TRBJ1-3

cdr3_nt: TGTGCCAGCAGCTCGTGGACTAGCGGAGCAGCAGATACGCAGTATTTT
cdr3_aa: CASSSWTSGAADTQYF
d_call: TRBD2
v_call: TRBV7-9
clone_size: many
j_call: TRBJ2-3

cdr3_nt: TGTGCCAGCAGCTTCGGGGGGTTTAAGGGTGAAAAACTGTTTTTT
cdr3_aa: CASSFGGFKGEKLFF
d_call: .
v_call: TRBV5-6
clone_size: many
j_call: TRBJ1-4

cdr3_nt: TGTGCCTGGAGTGCACTCTCTTTCCACGAGCAGTACTTC
cdr3_aa: CAWSALSFHEQYF
d_call: .
v_call: TRBV30
clone_size: .
j_call: TRBJ2-7

cdr3_nt: TGCGCCAGCAGCTTGGTAGAGAGCTCCTACGAGCAGTACTTC
cdr3_aa: CASSLVESSYEQYF
d_call: .
v_call: TRBV5-1
clone_size: .
j_call: TRBJ2-7

cdr3_nt: TGTGCCAGCAGCTTAGAAACGGGGGGAGGGTCGGATCAGCCCCAGCATTTT
cdr3_aa: CASSLETGGGSDQPQHF
d_call: .
v_call: TRBV7-8
clone_size: many
j_call: TRBJ1-5

cdr3_nt: TGTGCCAGCAGTACTTCCCTCAGGCAGTACTTC
cdr3_aa: CASSTSLRQYF
d_call: .
v_call: TRBV27
clone_size: many
j_call: TRBJ2-7

cdr3_nt: TGCAGTGCTAAAGGACTAGCGGGAGTTCAGGAGACCCAGTACTTC
cdr3_aa: CSAKGLAGVQETQYF
d_call: TRBD2
v_call: TRBV20-1
clone_size: many
j_call: TRBJ2-5

cdr3_nt: TGTGCCAGCAGCCGAACAGGGCCCCGAGGAAGAAGCCAGTACTTC
cdr3_aa: CASSRTGPRGRSQYF
d_call: .
v_call: TRBV3-1
clone_size: many
j_call: TRBJ2-5

cdr3_nt: TGTGCCAGCTCACCACAGGGCCCGAACACTGAAGCTTTCTTT
cdr3_aa: CASSPQGPNTEAFF
d_call: .
v_call: TRBV18
clone_size: .
j_call: TRBJ1-1

cdr3_nt: TGCGCCAGCAGCTTGGGGCCAGATACCTATGGCTACACCTTC
cdr3_aa: CASSLGPDTYGYTF
d_call: .
v_call: TRBV5-1
clone_size: many
j_call: TRBJ1-2

cdr3_nt: TGCGCCAGCAGCTTGAGCCAGGCCTACGAGCAGTACTTC
cdr3_aa: CASSLSQAYEQYF
d_call: .
v_call: TRBV5-1
clone_size: many
j_call: TRBJ2-7

cdr3_nt: TGTGCCAGCAGTTGGGCAGGGGATGAAAAACTGTTTTTT
cdr3_aa: CASSWAGDEKLFF
d_call: .
v_call: TRBV6-5
clone_size: many
j_call: TRBJ1-4

cdr3_nt: TGCAGTGCCGGCCGGGACCTTCCAACCAACGAGCAGTACTTC
cdr3_aa: CSAGRDLPTNEQYF
d_call: .
v_call: TRBV20-1
clone_size: many
j_call: TRBJ2-7

cdr3_nt: TGCAGCGTCCAGGGGGCATCAGCTGGAAACACCATATATTTT
cdr3_aa: CSVQGASAGNTIYF
d_call: TRBD1
v_call: TRBV29-1
clone_size: many
j_call: TRBJ1-3